This T cell receptor (beta chain) originates from a study of blood T cell repertoires in COVID-19 (dated by TCRdb to about 2020). Some background on the complete study: Collaborator samples came from the United States, Italy and Spain and covered acute and convalescent phases of COVID-19. The samples were drawn from two sources: the first 160 participants of the ongoing ImmuneRACE study, and 1,000 to 1,500 subjects contributed by 6 global collaborators. The sample metadata nearly always contained a de-identified subject ID, COVID-19 status, age in years and sex. The repertoires were released in a freely available public database intended as a resource for research on the immune response to SARS-CoV-2. The dataset comprised deeply sampled blood TCRbeta repertoires from subjects exposed to, actively infected with, or recovered from COVID-19. Where available, HLA class I and class II types were taken from metadata supplied by the sample provider and were not determined by assay-based typing. The prospective study material was composed of cDNA or gDNA derived from T cells, B-cell-depleted T cells, or PBMCs. Study-level results and caveats: The quantity of clinical and demographic metadata differed by source and by participant and was supplied without curation.

This clone was observed once. Its antigen remains unidentified. The record has no base qualities; no much larger clone is one base away. TCRbeta CDR3 regions were amplified from genomic DNA by means of the immunoSEQ Assay, a bias-controlled multiplex PCR. As for the authors' bioinformatics: Nucleated cell counts per sample were estimated from amplification of reference gene primers within the assay. Sequence reads were collapsed and filtered to measure the absolute abundance of every unique TCRbeta CDR3 rearrangement. For each sample, productive Simpson clonality was calculated as the square root of Simpson's diversity index over productive rearrangements. Here the immuneACCESS table is served through TCRdb, limited to in-frame sequences with V and J called. Missing clones are a known gap in these copies; in checked studies unresolved V genes cover under half, and the rest lacks a known reason. The D gene and trimming were derived from the DNA, and the V and J assignments and clone size from that table. This sample holds under 250,000 clones; over 75% were observed only once. About 8.2% of the sample belongs to the ten largest clones.

V ends up 3 bases short and J 8 bases short, with an unmatched junction base count of 3. From its cysteine to its phenylalanine, the CDR3 spans 12 amino acids. Only the CDR3 DNA stays, 36 bases, in frame from base 1. Per the germline V gene (reference sequence), SEHNR is the CDR1 and FQNEAQ is the CDR2. Participants in the prospective study were enrolled through a virtual design, were aged roughly 18 to 90 years, and lived in fewer than 30 United States geographic areas. In the prospective study, cohorts were assigned on the basis of participant-reported clinical history obtained from a screening survey and a study questionnaire. Each participant in the prospective study had whole blood, serum and a nasopharyngeal or oropharyngeal swab collected by mobile phlebotomists. Participants in the prospective study had the option to provide additional blood draws and questionnaires over a roughly 2-month period. Blood samples from the prospective study were shipped frozen or at room temperature prior to DNA extraction.

Sequences were obtained from PBMCs or T cells enriched from blood (not recorded which). The chain uses TRBV7-9 and TRBJ1-2, and 7 junctional nucleotides match TRBD1. This TCR derives from a woman aged 45 to 65 with acute COVID-19. The bases read TGTGCCAGCAGCTTGACAGGGAACGGCTACACCTTC. Its protein is CASSLTGNGYTF.